A selection of T cell receptor beta chains follows, all from one sample in a study of blood T cell repertoires in COVID-19. TCRdb's copy holds only in-frame clones and misses some; the assay was immunoSEQ multiplex PCR. The data show about 240,000 clones, with around 90% seen just once and roughly 0.8% held by the top ten. Sequences were obtained from peripheral blood. Source of these receptors: a woman aged 25 to 45 with acute or convalescent COVID-19. Each CDR3 is given without its conserved first and last residue. Size tells how often a clone was seen (once, few, many) or the class of an expanded clone, and some rows leave it out.

V,J,size,CDR3
TRBV10-1,TRBJ2-3,once,ASSESERGPRAVTDTQY
TRBV30,TRBJ1-2,-,ASWRGLNGYT
TRBV7-8,TRBJ1-5,-,ASSLRTGDSNQPQH
TRBV3-1/TRBV3-2,TRBJ2-7,once,ASSQEVRVLAGDYEQY
TRBV10-3,TRBJ1-3,-,AISDEGRNSGNTIY
TRBV3-1/TRBV3-2,TRBJ2-3,once,ASMNRAVGTQY
TRBV19,TRBJ2-1,-,ASSPKYNEQF
TRBV4-3,TRBJ2-2,-,ASSQAPGLAGVTGELF
TRBV7-2,TRBJ2-3,-,ASSLGGGGGTDTQY
TRBV6-5,TRBJ1-2,-,ASSYLDRSYGYT
TRBV15,TRBJ2-3,once,ATSRETGGITDTQY
TRBV27,TRBJ2-2,few,ASRPQGIAGELF
TRBV4-3,TRBJ2-4,-,ASSQGNRQNKNIQY
TRBV24-1,TRBJ2-7,-,ATSDSTVIEQY
TRBV12-3/TRBV12-4,TRBJ1-3,once,ASSLSGGNTIY
TRBV12-3/TRBV12-4,TRBJ1-2,-,ASSLDLTYGYT
TRBV29-1,TRBJ2-3,-,SVEDRAGTDTQY
TRBV6-1,TRBJ2-2,-,ASSELGSRVGELF